This TCR beta chain was sequenced for a study of blood T cell repertoires in COVID-19. Looking at the study overall: The United States, Italy and Spain supplied acute and convalescent COVID-19 samples.

As processed by the authors: It was from reference gene primer amplification that nucleated cell counts were estimated. Here immunoSEQ multiplex PCR was the method, and the copy in TCRdb shows in-frame clones only, minus some. V and J calls and clone size are copied from that table; D and trimming were computed from the DNA. The table has just under 90,000 clones, 88% seen once. CDR1 SGHVS and CDR2 FNYEAQ come from the germline V gene. The CDR3 spans 15 residues. The V end lost 1 base, the J end lost 5 bases, and 15 bases lay between the germline ends. The gene calls are TRBV7-6 and TRBJ2-7, with D possibly TRBD2 on 6 matching bases. This TCR was recovered from a man in his fifties or sixties with acute or convalescent COVID-19. Sequenced sample: peripheral blood. The CDR3 sequence: CASSLVAGLLDEQYF. In DNA form, the CDR3 reads TGTGCCAGCAGCTTAGTGGCGGGGCTTTTGGACGAGCAGTACTTC.